This T cell receptor (beta chain) was identified during a study of blood T cell repertoires in COVID-19. Whole-study context: The origin of the acute and convalescent COVID-19 samples was the United States, Italy and Spain. Sources were T cells, B-cell-depleted T cells, or PBMCs; the material itself was cDNA or gDNA.

CDR3 length: 13 residues. V was clipped by 5 bases and J by 0 bases, with 8 bases between them. Germline loops: CDR1 GTSNPN, CDR2 SVGIG (reference sequence). Seattle participants joined during active infection and were tracked over time. Using immunoSEQ multiplex PCR, the repertoire was profiled, and TCRdb retains in-frame clones only, with some absent. Here the sample spans some 180,000 clones, roughly 79% being singletons. This TCR was sampled from a woman between 40 and 55 years old with COVID-19, enrolled during active disease. V gene TRBV30 combines with J gene TRBJ1-3, with TRBD1 as a possible D gene (6 bases). The sample consisted of peripheral blood. CDR3: CAWDRSSGNTIYF. The CDR3 DNA sequence: TGTGCCTGGGACAGGAGCTCTGGAAACACCATATATTTT.